The TCR beta chain described here comes from a study of shared clonotypes between healthy human individuals. Data came from immunoSEQ multiplex PCR; TCRdb stores just in-frame clones and leaves some out. Of around 2,000,000 clones in the sample, roughly 95% are singletons; the top ten hold roughly 1.1%. The naive CD8 population came from CD45RO-negative cells selected for CCR7, without terminally differentiated effector memory CD45RA+ cells. V was pared by 8 bases and J by 2 bases, with 7 bases between. The length of the CDR3 is 12 residues. Germline V gene data show CDR1 as SEHNR and CDR2 as FQNEAQ (reference sequence).

Sequenced sample: naive CD8+ T cells sorted from blood. The V and J genes are TRBV7-9 and TRBJ1-5; D unclear. This sequence was found in a man aged 18 to 30 in good health. The CDR3 sequence is CASAEGNQPQHF. The CDR3, as DNA: TGTGCCAGCGCAGAGGGCAATCAGCCCCAGCATTTT.